This T cell receptor (beta chain) was captured in a study of blood T cell repertoires in COVID-19. At the level of the study: Samples taken during acute and convalescent COVID-19 were collected in the United States, Italy and Spain.

The table came from immunoSEQ multiplex PCR; TCRdb's copy has only in-frame clones and leaves some out. The data contain under 200,000 clones, around 84% of them singletons. Among Cohort 3 donors, those recovered had two negative PCRs, clearance, or symptom resolution. This receptor was taken from a man aged 45-65 years who had recovered from COVID-19. Sequenced sample: PBMCs or T cells enriched from blood (not recorded which).

In DNA, the CDR3 is TGTGCCAGCAGCTTAGATTTGGTCAGGCAAGAGACCCAGTACTTC. This gives the protein CASSLDLVRQETQYF. The chain has TRBV7-2 and TRBJ2-5; D ambiguous. Germline CDR1 and CDR2: SGHTA and FQGNSA. This CDR3 has 15 residues. V was clipped by 1 base and J by 2 bases, with 11 bases between them. Combining the CDR3 with reference TRBV7-2 and TRBJ2-5 gives the whole variable domain GAGVSQSPSNKVTEKGKDVELRCDPISGHTALYWYRQSLGQGLEFLIYFQGNSAPDKSGLPSDRFSAERTGGSVSTLTIQRTQQEDSAVYLCASSLDLVRQETQYFGPGTRLLVL.